This TCR beta chain was sequenced for a study of blood T cells in healthy people across ages. General observations from the study: There was a strong correlation between TCR beta diversity and naive T cell percentage.

V was clipped by 7 bases and J by 6 bases, with 5 bases between them. CDR1 and CDR2 from the germline V gene are SGHRS and YFSETQ. The CDR3 loop spans 9 amino acids. They isolated at least 6.5 million PBMCs from each sample. A remark on this clonotype: Its antigen remains unknown.

A sample-barcoded 5' primer and a J-beta primer mix were used in a second PCR of roughly 7 to 12 cycles. A tag from a template-switch adaptor with 12 random nucleotides marked each cDNA molecule. MiXCR, run by TCRdb on the 5' RACE reads, gives a single entry per CDR3 protein. The sample includes fewer than 1,200,000 distinct CDR3 sequences, roughly a quarter of them seen just once. These same data were also listed under a study on T cells of mothers and their children.

This sequence was found in a girl aged 2 to 10 in good health. J is TRBJ2-7 and V is TRBV5-1; D possibly corresponds to TRBD2 (5 bases). The specimen sequenced was blood. In DNA form, the CDR3 reads TGCGCCAGCCGGGGCGAGCAGTACTTC. It translates to CASRGEQYF.